The next 21 T cell receptor beta chains were all read from a single sample in a study of OX40 agonist ivuxolimab in advanced cancers. Only in-frame clones appear in the TCRdb table, and some are missing; sequencing was by immunoSEQ multiplex PCR. The sample lists about 52,000 clones, 80% to 95% occurring once. The sequencing here drew on CD4+ or CD8+ T cells sorted from blood, taken in a trial of the OX40 agonist ivuxolimab. The receptor set was obtained from an adult with an advanced solid tumor such as melanoma, head and neck, liver or kidney cancer.

This chain uses TRBV30 with TRBJ2-2, with 11 bases aligning to TRBD2. J was trimmed by 6 bases and V by 6 bases; bases with no gene match: 18. This CDR3 comprises 18 residues. Germline V gene data show CDR1 as GTSNPN and CDR2 as SVGIG (reference sequence). The CDR3 DNA is TGTGCCTGTAAACCGGGACGGGAGAAACTAGCGGGAGCCGGGGAGCTGTTTTTT. Its protein product is CACKPGREKLAGAGELFF.

This sequence joins TRBV7-2 and TRBJ1-5; D not certain. Trimming removed 5 bases at V and 3 bases at J, with 11 bases between. The CDR3 has 14 amino acids. Germline CDR1 is SGHTA and CDR2 is FQGNSA. DNA of the CDR3: TGTGCCAGCAGCACCCGGACGGCCAATCAGCCCCAGCATTTT. This gives the protein CASSTRTANQPQHF.

The genes are TRBV28 and TRBJ2-7; 8 bases line up with TRBD1. The CDR3 is 14 amino acids. V was pared by 6 bases and J by 0 bases, with 4 bases of the junction left unmatched. The germline CDR1 and CDR2 sequences are MDHEN and SYDVKM. Here the CDR3 DNA reads TGTGCCAGCAGGCCTGGACAGGGCTCCTACGAGCAGTACTTC. Its protein is CASRPGQGSYEQYF.

The chain joins TRBV6-5 to TRBJ2-7, with D perhaps TRBD1 (6 bases). Trimming left V 6 bases short and J 3 bases short, with 9 bases between. The CDR3 contains 12 residues. Germline loops: CDR1 MNHEY, CDR2 SVGAGI. The CDR3 region has the DNA TGTGCCAGCAGCCTACAGGGCTACGAGCAGTACTTC. It codes for CASSLQGYEQYF.

The CDR3: CATSRDRGAHPYGYTF. In nucleotides, the CDR3 is TGTGCCACCAGCAGAGATCGGGGGGCGCATCCCTATGGCTACACCTTC. The chain uses TRBV15 and TRBJ1-2, with D possibly matching TRBD1 (6 bases). This CDR3 spans 16 amino acids. Per germline, CDR1 LNHNV and CDR2 YYDKDF (reference sequence). The V end lost 0 bases, the J end lost 4 bases, and 15 bases lay between the germline ends. The variable domain in full, with the rest retrieved from reference TRBV15 and TRBJ1-2, is DAMVIQNPRYQVTQFGKPVTLSCSQTLNHNVMYWYQQKSSQAPKLLFHYYDKDFNNEADTPDNFQSRRPNTSFCFLDIRSPGLGDTAMYLCATSRDRGAHPYGYTFGSGTRLTVV.

This clone was counted a single time. The chain carries TRBV5-6 and TRBJ1-1; 7 bases are a match to TRBD1. The germline gives CDR1 SGHDT, CDR2 YYEEEE. V gave up 0 bases and J gave up 5 bases; unmatched junction bases: 10. The CDR3 totals 16 residues. For the CDR3, the DNA is TGTGCCAGCAGCTTGGATGGGGAGGGGGCAGGGACTGAAGCTTTCTTT. This sequence encodes CASSLDGEGAGTEAFF.

V and J are TRBV7-9 and TRBJ2-1; the match to TRBD2 covers 7 bases. The germline V gene has CDR1 SEHNR and CDR2 FQNEAQ (reference sequence). The CDR3 is 11 residues long. V lost 4 bases, J lost 10 bases, and 1 base stayed unmatched. For the CDR3, the DNA is TGTGCCAGCAGCTGGCGGGGGGAGCAGTTCTTC. Translation: CASSWRGEQFF.

V is TRBV5-8 and J is TRBJ2-7; no definite D call. The germline gives CDR1 SGHTS, CDR2 YDEGEE. Trimming took 0 bases from V and 0 from J, leaving 13 bases between them. The CDR3 has 16 residues. CDR3 sequence: CASSLGVGMSSYEQYF. The CDR3 nucleotides read TGTGCCAGCAGCTTGGGGGTGGGGATGAGCTCCTACGAGCAGTACTTC.

The rearrangement uses TRBV2 and TRBJ2-1, with 8 bases aligning to TRBD2. Germline trimming cut 4 bases from V and 4 bases from J; bases unmatched to any gene: 9. Per germline, CDR1 SNHLY and CDR2 FYNNEI. This CDR3 region has 16 residues. The chain's CDR3 is CASSAASGSHYNEQFF. The CDR3 DNA sequence: TGTGCCAGCAGTGCTGCTAGCGGGTCACATTACAATGAGCAGTTCTTC.

The chain uses TRBV7-8 and TRBJ1-3; D might be TRBD1 (5 bases). This CDR3 comprises 17 residues. Trimming took off 1 base at V and 0 bases at J, with 13 bases between the two ends. Looked up from germline, CDR1 is SGHVS and CDR2 is FQNEAQ. CDR3 sequence (DNA): TGTGCCAGCAGCTTAGTTAAGAGACAGTTCTCTGGAAACACCATATATTTT. Its translation: CASSLVKRQFSGNTIYF.

This clone occurred once. V and J are TRBV27 and TRBJ1-2; D gene unclear. Germline V gene lookup returns CDR1 MNHEY and CDR2 SMNVEV (reference sequence). The CDR3 consists of 14 residues. V shed 5 bases and J shed 2 bases, with 12 bases lying between them. The CDR3 DNA reads as TGTGCCAGCAGTGGCCATGGACCGAACTATGGCTACACCTTC. It codes for CASSGHGPNYGYTF.

The chain links TRBV4-1 to TRBJ1-1; no clear D. The CDR3 covers 12 residues. V lost 3 bases and J 6 bases, leaving 8 bases between the germline ends. CDR1 is MGHRA and CDR2 is YSYEKL in the germline V gene. As DNA, the CDR3 is TGCGCCAGCAGCCACAAGACGGCTGAAGCTTTCTTT. It codes for CASSHKTAEAFF.

V and J are TRBV5-8 and TRBJ2-2; D ambiguous. Trimming removed 4 bases at V and 7 bases at J, with 5 bases between. The CDR3 has 11 residues. The germline CDR1 and CDR2 sequences are SGHTS and YDEGEE. CDR3 nucleotides: TGTGCCAGCAGCGTCCTCGGGGAGCTGTTTTTT. Translated, it gives CASSVLGELFF.

The chain employs TRBV7-7 and TRBJ2-2, with 7 positions matching TRBD1. V was clipped by 4 bases and J by 1 base; unmatched bases: 12. Germline loops: CDR1 SSHAT, CDR2 FNYEAQ (reference sequence). The CDR3 has 18 amino acids. In nucleotides, the CDR3 is TGTGCCAGCAGCTACCATGGAAAGACAGGGATGAACACCGGGGAGCTGTTTTTT. It yields the protein CASSYHGKTGMNTGELFF.

As to this clone: This same CDR3 is encoded by further DNA sequences in the sample. This chain uses TRBV27 with TRBJ2-1, with 13 bases identical to TRBD2. Trimming removed 5 bases from V and 5 bases from J; junction bases left unmatched: 3. The CDR3 consists of 15 residues. CDR1 is MNHEY, CDR2 SMNVEV, per germline (reference sequence). CDR3 loop: CASSPGTSGNNEQFF. CDR3 DNA: TGTGCCAGCAGTCCCGGGACTAGCGGGAACAATGAGCAGTTCTTC.

V usage is TRBV7-9 and J usage is TRBJ2-7, with 13 bases aligning to TRBD2. Trimming took 5 bases from V and 0 from J; bases not matched to a gene: 10. Per germline, CDR1 SEHNR and CDR2 FQNEAQ (reference sequence). CDR3 length equals 18 residues. CDR3 coding DNA: TGTGCCAGCAGCCCTTCTTCAGGGACTAGCGGGACCTCCTACGAGCAGTACTTC. Protein product: CASSPSSGTSGTSYEQYF.

This clone was observed a single time. This chain links TRBV7-3 with TRBJ1-1; D is uncertain. CDR3 length: 14 amino acids. From germline, CDR1 is SGHTA and CDR2 FQGTGA. Deletions cut 0 bases from V and 1 base from J, with 6 bases between. In DNA, the CDR3 is TGTGCCAGCAGCTTAACTCCGGGGAACACTGAAGCTTTCTTT. It encodes CASSLTPGNTEAFF.

This chain connects TRBV7-2 to TRBJ2-3; D possibly corresponds to TRBD2 (6 bases). This CDR3 has 16 amino acids. V lost 5 bases, J lost 5 bases, and 20 bases lay in between. CDR1 and CDR2 from the germline V gene are SGHTA and FQGNSA. CDR3 sequence: CASSIGRQRFRDTQYF. The CDR3 DNA is TGTGCCAGCAGCATAGGGAGGCAGCGATTCCGAGATACGCAGTATTTT. Variable domain in full (rest from reference TRBV7-2 and TRBJ2-3): GAGVSQSPSNKVTEKGKDVELRCDPISGHTALYWYRQSLGQGLEFLIYFQGNSAPDKSGLPSDRFSAERTGGSVSTLTIQRTQQEDSAVYLCASSIGRQRFRDTQYFGPGTRLTVL.

The chain couples TRBV5-4 to TRBJ2-3; the D is unclear. The V gene's germline CDR1 is SGHNT and CDR2 YYREEE (reference sequence). The CDR3 contains 15 residues. Trimming stripped 1 base from V and 6 bases from J, with 15 bases between. The CDR3 DNA reads TGTGCCAGCAGCTTGATTGGACCGGTGGGGGATACGCAGTATTTT. Protein: CASSLIGPVGDTQYF.

The J gene is TRBJ2-7, the V gene TRBV5-6, with D hard to call. CDR3 length: 15 amino acids. V was cut by 4 bases and J by 1 base, with 15 bases left in between. Germline V gives CDR1 SGHDT, CDR2 YYEEEE. The CDR3 reads CASSGHLTRSYEQYF. The CDR3, as DNA: TGTGCCAGCAGCGGCCACCTGACACGATCCTACGAGCAGTACTTC.

The DNA for the CDR3 is TGTGCCAGCAGCACCAGACAGGGGGCGACGTTAAAAGATACGCAGTATTTT. It encodes CASSTRQGATLKDTQYF. This sequence joins TRBV11-3 and TRBJ2-3; 10 bases map to TRBD1. V trimming: 5 bases; J trimming: 5 bases; junction bases outside the gene matches: 13. The germline V gene has CDR1 SGHNT and CDR2 YENEEA. The CDR3 has 17 amino acids.